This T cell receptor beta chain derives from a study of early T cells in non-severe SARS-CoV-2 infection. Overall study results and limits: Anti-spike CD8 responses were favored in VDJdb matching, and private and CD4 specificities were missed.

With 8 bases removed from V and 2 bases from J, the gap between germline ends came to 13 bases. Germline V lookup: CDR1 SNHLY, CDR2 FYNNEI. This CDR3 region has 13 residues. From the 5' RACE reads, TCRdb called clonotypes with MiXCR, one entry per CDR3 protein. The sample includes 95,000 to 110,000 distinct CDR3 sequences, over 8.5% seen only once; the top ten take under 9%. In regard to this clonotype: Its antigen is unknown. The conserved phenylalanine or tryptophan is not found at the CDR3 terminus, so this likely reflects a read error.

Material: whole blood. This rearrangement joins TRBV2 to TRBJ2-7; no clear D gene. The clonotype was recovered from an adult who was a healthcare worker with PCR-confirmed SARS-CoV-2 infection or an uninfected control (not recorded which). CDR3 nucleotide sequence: TGTGCCAGCGTCATTGGGCTGACCTACGAGCAGTACTCC. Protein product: CASVIGLTYEQYS.